Below, 10 T cell receptor beta chains from the same sample are listed, as sequenced in a study of T cell repertoires in cytomegalovirus infection. The antigens these receptors bind are not known. TCRdb used MiXCR to reprocess the reads, holding one entry per CDR3 protein. The sample has about 220,000 distinct CDR3 sequences; roughly two fifths are singletons. This specimen was CD8+ T cells from cultured PBMCs, taken from culture after CMV antigen stimulation. The receptors come from a human donor in good health (CMV status not recorded). Some clones in this sample may be carry-over from other donors' samples.

This rearrangement joins TRBV7-2 to TRBJ1-3; D unresolved. Trimming stripped 1 base from V and 0 bases from J, with 13 bases between. Germline assignment: CDR1 SGHTA and CDR2 FQGNSA. CDR3 length: 17 amino acids. The CDR3 loop is CASSLDAGTYSGNTIYF. CDR3 nucleotides: TGTGCCAGCAGCTTAGATGCAGGCACCTACTCTGGAAACACCATATATTTT.

The rearrangement uses TRBV5-4 and TRBJ1-3; no clear D. The ends were cut back, 4 bases at V and 0 bases at J, with 14 bases in the middle. Germline V gene data show CDR1 as SGHNT and CDR2 as YYREEE (reference sequence). CDR3 length equals 16 residues. The CDR3 loop is CASSRSEWSSGNTIYF. The DNA for the CDR3 is TGTGCCAGCAGCCGATCTGAGTGGAGCTCTGGAAACACCATATATTTT.

V usage is TRBV4-1 and J usage is TRBJ2-1, with D possibly being TRBD2 (5 bases). Trimming removed 1 base at V and 4 bases at J, with 11 bases between. Germline CDR1 is MGHRA and CDR2 is YSYEKL. The CDR3 spans 15 residues. CDR3 region: CASSQGAGSYNEQFF. The CDR3 DNA sequence: TGCGCCAGCAGCCAAGGCGCGGGCTCGTACAATGAGCAGTTCTTC.

V and J are TRBV27 and TRBJ2-3, with TRBD2 matching 10 bases. Germline V gives CDR1 MNHEY, CDR2 SMNVEV (reference sequence). The length of the CDR3 is 18 residues. Trimming removed 0 bases from V and 5 bases from J; junction bases left unmatched: 11. The CDR3 DNA sequence: TGTGCCAGCAGTTTATCAGGTTGGAGCGGGGGGGCTGGAGATACGCAGTATTTT. This gives the protein CASSLSGWSGGAGDTQYF.

The table lists this clonotype with a few counts. The chain is built from TRBV4-2 and TRBJ2-2; possibly TRBD1 for D (6 bases). Trimming removed 0 bases from V and 7 bases from J, with 21 bases in between. The CDR3 extends over 18 amino acids. Germline assignment: CDR1 LGHNA and CDR2 YNFKEQ. The CDR3, as DNA: TGTGCCAGCAGCCAAGATCCCTTAACCAGGGGAGTGAGCGGGGAGCTGTTTTTT. Its translation: CASSQDPLTRGVSGELFF.

This chain links TRBV11-2 with TRBJ1-1; 9 bases match TRBD1. The CDR3 is 14 residues long. J was trimmed by 4 bases and V by 5 bases; bases with no gene match: 5. The germline gives CDR1 SGHAT, CDR2 FQNNGV. The CDR3 nucleotides are TGTGCCAGCAGCATAACAGGGGGCGGCACTGAAGCTTTCTTT. Its protein product is CASSITGGGTEAFF.

The chain is built from TRBV12-3 or TRBV12-4 and TRBJ2-7, with D maybe TRBD2 (5 bases). The CDR3 consists of 13 residues. V lost 1 base, J lost 6 bases, and 10 bases lay in between. For the CDR3, the DNA is TGTGCCAGCAGTTTAGGCGGGTATCGCGAGCAGTACTTC. It specifies CASSLGGYREQYF.

This clonotype was found a few times. The chain employs TRBV2 and TRBJ2-7; TRBD1 agrees at 8 bases. The CDR3 extends over 13 amino acids. Germline CDR1 is SNHLY and CDR2 is FYNNEI. V dropped 7 bases and J dropped 3; count of bases not matched to a gene: 5. The CDR3 DNA reads TGTGCCAGCATCCGGGACAGGAGCTACGAGCAGTACTTC. Its translation: CASIRDRSYEQYF.

The chain links TRBV12-3 or TRBV12-4 to TRBJ2-7; the D gene is possibly TRBD1 (5 bases). Trimming removed 6 bases from V and 2 bases from J, with 8 bases in between. The CDR3 has 12 amino acids. CDR3: CASRDKTYEQYF. The CDR3 coding sequence is TGTGCCAGCAGGGACAAGACCTACGAGCAGTACTTC.

The chain employs TRBV7-3 and TRBJ1-2; D is perhaps TRBD1 (6 bases). V was clipped by 0 bases and J by 5 bases, with 10 bases between them. This CDR3 spans 14 amino acids. Germline loops: CDR1 SGHTA, CDR2 FQGTGA. This chain's CDR3 is CASSLTPGAYGYTF. CDR3 nucleotide sequence: TGTGCCAGCAGCTTAACGCCAGGGGCGTATGGCTACACCTTC.